Following are 32 T cell receptor beta chains from one sample sequenced in a study of shared clonotypes between healthy human individuals. Naive-designated CD8 cells lacked CD45RO, were positively enriched for CCR7, and omitted terminally differentiated effector memory CD45RA+ cells. TCRdb keeps only in-frame clones here, not all; method: immunoSEQ multiplex PCR. The sample lists about 1,800,000 clones; about 94% were seen once. Specimen: naive CD8+ T cells sorted from blood. The receptors shown here come from a man younger than 35 in good health.

With respect to this clone: At one boundary the junction diverges from the germline segment, which might be a read error. Other DNA variants within this sample encode the same CDR3. The V gene is TRBV4-1, the J gene TRBJ1-3; 10 bases line up with TRBD1. The CDR3 spans 15 residues. Germline V gives CDR1 MGHRA, CDR2 YSYEKL. The chain's CDR3 is CASSQGQGAGNTIYF. CDR3 nucleotide sequence: TGCGCCAGCAGCCAAGGACAGGGGGCTGGGAACACCATATATTTT.

The rearrangement uses TRBV2 and TRBJ1-1, with D uncertain. The V gene lost 7 bases and the J gene lost 1 base, with 10 bases spanning the gap. The CDR3 has 13 amino acids. Per germline, CDR1 SNHLY and CDR2 FYNNEI. The CDR3 protein is CASIGRGNTEAFF. In DNA form, the CDR3 reads TGTGCCAGCATTGGACGGGGGAACACTGAAGCTTTCTTT.

This clone was detected only a few times. The rearrangement joins TRBV5-4 to TRBJ1-2; D is unresolved. Trimming took 3 bases from V and 5 from J, leaving 20 bases between them. This CDR3 has 16 amino acids. Germline loops: CDR1 SGHNT, CDR2 YYREEE (reference sequence). CDR3 in amino acids: CASSWGEGDSRYGYTF. The CDR3 DNA sequence: TGTGCCAGCAGCTGGGGAGAGGGTGATTCAAGGTATGGCTACACCTTC.

On this clone itself: Other DNA sequences in this sample translate to the same CDR3. This chain joins TRBV11-2 and TRBJ1-6; D is unclear. CDR3 size: 12 residues. The germline CDR1 and CDR2 sequences are SGHAT and FQNNGV. V was cut by 4 bases and J by 4 bases, with 2 bases left in between. CDR3 nucleotides: TGTGCCAGCAGCTCTTATAATTCACCCCTCCACTTT. Translating gives CASSSYNSPLHF. The full variable domain, with the rest looked up from reference TRBV11-2 and TRBJ1-6, is EAGVAQSPRYKIIEKRQSVAFWCNPISGHATLYWYQQILGQGPKLLIQFQNNGVVDDSQLPKDRFSAERLKGVDSTLKIQPAKLEDSAVYLCASSSYNSPLHFGNGTRLTVT.

In its sample, this clone was seen once. V and J are TRBV10-3 and TRBJ2-7; 8 nucleotides match TRBD1. The CDR3 is 16 residues long. Looked up from germline, CDR1 is ENHRY and CDR2 is SYGVKD. V lost 2 bases to trimming and J lost 0 bases; unmatched junction nucleotides: 6. The CDR3 sequence is CAISETWTGYSYEQYF. CDR3 in DNA: TGTGCCATCAGTGAGACCTGGACAGGGTACTCCTACGAGCAGTACTTC.

The gene calls are TRBV29-1 and TRBJ2-3, with a tentative D call TRBD1 (6 bases). The V end lost 4 bases, the J end lost 5 bases, and 22 bases lay between the germline ends. Germline V gene sequence: CDR1 SQVTM, CDR2 ANQGSEA. This CDR3 is built from 16 residues. In nucleotides, the CDR3 is TGCAGCGTTGTACCGGTCTGGCAGGGGAATGTAGATACGCAGTATTTT. As protein: CSVVPVWQGNVDTQYF.

J is TRBJ2-3 and V is TRBV4-1; 8 nucleotides line up with TRBD2. Germline values: CDR1 MGHRA, CDR2 YSYEKL. The ends lost 0 bases at V and 3 bases at J; junction bases unmatched: 8. The CDR3 is 17 residues long. The CDR3 here is CASSQDPPAGETDTQYF. CDR3 nucleotides: TGCGCCAGCAGCCAAGATCCACCAGCGGGGGAGACAGATACGCAGTATTTT.

The CDR3 region has the DNA TGTGCCAGCAGTTTCCCCGAACGTGGCTACACCTTC. Protein: CASSFPERGYTF. The chain is built from TRBV28 and TRBJ1-2, with no clear D. V shed 3 bases and J shed 7 bases, with 9 bases lying between them. Per germline, CDR1 MDHEN and CDR2 SYDVKM. The CDR3 length is 12 residues.

The V and J genes are TRBV27 and TRBJ1-2; D is undetermined. Trimming took 3 bases from V and 8 from J, leaving 13 bases between them. This CDR3 is 13 amino acids long. Germline V gene data show CDR1 as MNHEY and CDR2 as SMNVEV (reference sequence). CDR3: CASSLGLGEGYTF. CDR3 in DNA: TGTGCCAGCAGTTTGGGCCTTGGGGAAGGCTACACCTTC.

This chain uses TRBV6-7 with TRBJ2-7; 11 bases align to TRBD1. TRBV6-7 is flagged as an ORF with uncertain function. The CDR3 runs 17 residues. V lost 3 bases and J lost 5; bases outside the gene matches: 12. This chain's CDR3 is CASSYPLGQGAADEQYF. The CDR3 nucleotides are TGTGCCAGCAGTTATCCCCTCGGACAGGGGGCGGCCGACGAGCAGTACTTC.

The J gene is TRBJ2-5, the V gene TRBV11-2, with D possibly being TRBD1 (6 bases). V dropped 1 base and J dropped 5 bases, with 14 bases sitting between them. Germline CDR1 and CDR2: SGHAT and FQNNGV. The CDR3 runs to 15 residues. CDR3 sequence reads: CASSLGFDRRETQYF. CDR3 nucleotides: TGTGCCAGCAGCTTAGGTTTCGACAGGCGGGAGACCCAGTACTTC.

This chain uses TRBV19 with TRBJ2-1, with D perhaps matching TRBD2 (5 bases). CDR1 and CDR2 (germline): LNHDA, SQIVND (reference sequence). CDR3 length equals 15 residues. The V and J ends lost 6 bases and 5 bases respectively, with 17 bases between them. CDR3 amino acids: CASRLSMRAHNEQFF. DNA of the CDR3: TGTGCCAGTAGACTATCCATGCGGGCACACAATGAGCAGTTCTTC.

To note about this clone: This sample also contains other DNA sequences that code for the same CDR3. The chain is built from TRBV9 and TRBJ2-7, with D possibly being TRBD1 or TRBD2 (6 bases each). With 0 bases removed from V and 3 bases from J, the gap between germline ends came to 10 bases. This CDR3 is 14 amino acids long. Germline CDR1 and CDR2: SGDLS and YYNGEE. The CDR3 DNA reads as TGTGCCAGCAGCGTAGGGGGGGCGGACTACGAGCAGTACTTC. It specifies CASSVGGADYEQYF.

The rearrangement joins TRBV7-8 to TRBJ2-7; the match to TRBD1 covers 9 bases. This CDR3 spans 14 amino acids. Trimming at V came to 5 bases and at J to 5 bases, leaving 7 bases not matched to a gene. The germline CDR1 and CDR2 sequences are SGHVS and FQNEAQ. In DNA form, the CDR3 reads TGTGCCAGCAGCCCCCGGGACAGGGTCCACGAGCAGTACTTC. Its translation is CASSPRDRVHEQYF.

This chain links TRBV9 with TRBJ1-3, with D possibly being TRBD1 (6 bases). This CDR3 has 15 residues. Germline V gene sequence: CDR1 SGDLS, CDR2 YYNGEE. The V end was cut by 4 bases, the J end by 0 bases, with 11 bases between. CDR3 nucleotides: TGTGCCAGCAGCCTAGGGGGTGCCTCTGGAAACACCATATATTTT. It specifies CASSLGGASGNTIYF. The full variable domain, rest sourced from reference TRBV9 and TRBJ1-3, is DSGVTQTPKHLITATGQRVTLRCSPRSGDLSVYWYQQSLDQGLQFLIQYYNGEERAKGNILERFSAQQFPDLHSELNLSSLELGDSALYFCASSLGGASGNTIYFGEGSWLTVV.

The V gene is TRBV9, the J gene TRBJ2-7, with 7 bases identical to TRBD2. Trimming cost V 3 bases and J 0 bases; bases outside gene matches: 6. The CDR3 runs 15 residues. Germline V gene sequence: CDR1 SGDLS, CDR2 YYNGEE. The CDR3 bases are TGTGCCAGCAGCGGGGGTAAGCGGGGCTCCTACGAGCAGTACTTC. Translated, it gives CASSGGKRGSYEQYF.

The J gene is TRBJ2-2, the V gene TRBV2, with 8 nucleotides matching TRBD2. The CDR3 loop spans 14 amino acids. Unmatched junction bases numbered 6, after V lost 6 bases and J lost 6 bases. Germline V CDR1 and CDR2: SNHLY, FYNNEI. CDR3 region: CASRGLGRPGELFF. As DNA, the CDR3 is TGTGCCAGCAGGGGACTAGGACGTCCCGGGGAGCTGTTTTTT.

This chain links TRBV5-8 with TRBJ1-6, with no clear D. Germline loops: CDR1 SGHTS, CDR2 YDEGEE. V gave up 2 bases and J gave up 8 bases, with 11 bases separating them. The CDR3 sequence is 14 residues long. Written as DNA, the CDR3 is TGTGCCAGCAGCTTATGGGCCCGGGATTCACCCCTCCACTTT. This gives the protein CASSLWARDSPLHF.

Only one count was recorded for this clone. The chain employs TRBV7-2 and TRBJ1-4, with D uncertain. V was clipped by 1 base and J by 7 bases, with 4 bases between them. CDR1 is SGHTA, CDR2 FQGNSA, per germline. The CDR3 extends over 12 amino acids. The CDR3 protein is CASSLDGEKLFF. In DNA form, the CDR3 reads TGTGCCAGCAGCTTAGATGGTGAAAAACTGTTTTTT. Filled out from reference TRBV7-2 and TRBJ1-4, the complete variable domain reads GAGVSQSPSNKVTEKGKDVELRCDPISGHTALYWYRQSLGQGLEFLIYFQGNSAPDKSGLPSDRFSAERTGGSVSTLTIQRTQQEDSAVYLCASSLDGEKLFFGSGTQLSVL.

The chain is built from TRBV4-3 and TRBJ2-1; 11 bases map to TRBD2. Germline V gives CDR1 LGHNA, CDR2 YSLEER. V shed 3 bases, J shed 1 base, and the junction held 8 bases outside the gene matches. The CDR3 covers 18 residues. CDR3: CASSQELAGEGSYNEQFF. CDR3 DNA: TGCGCCAGCAGCCAGGAACTAGCGGGAGAGGGTTCCTACAATGAGCAGTTCTTC.

The CDR3 nucleotides are TGTGCCAGCAGCTTAGTGGGGGACACCATATATTTT. Translating it yields CASSLVGDTIYF. The rearrangement uses TRBV7-6 and TRBJ1-3; possibly TRBD1 for D (5 bases). The CDR3 has 12 amino acids. Trimming took 1 base from V and 8 from J, leaving 6 bases between them. Germline V gene sequence: CDR1 SGHVS, CDR2 FNYEAQ.

The CDR3 loop reads CASSQTRDHEQYF. The CDR3 DNA follows: TGCGCCAGCAGCCAAACCCGGGATCACGAGCAGTACTTC. The J gene is TRBJ2-7, the V gene TRBV4-1; D perhaps matches TRBD2 (5 bases). Germline assignment: CDR1 MGHRA and CDR2 YSYEKL. The germline V and J ends were trimmed by 2 bases and 5 bases, with 10 bases remaining between them. The CDR3 is made up of 13 amino acids.

This clone was seen a few times. The genes are TRBV30 and TRBJ2-7; the D call may be TRBD1 or TRBD2 (5 bases each). CDR3 length equals 12 residues. The germline V gene encodes CDR1 GTSNPN and CDR2 SVGIG (reference sequence). V dropped 2 bases and J dropped 2 bases, with 7 bases sitting between them. CDR3 DNA: TGTGCCTGGAGTTGGGGGACCTACGAGCAGTACTTC. This sequence encodes CAWSWGTYEQYF. Combining the CDR3 with reference TRBV30 and TRBJ2-7 gives the whole variable domain SQTIHQWPATLVQPVGSPLSLECTVEGTSNPNLYWYRQAAGRGLQLLFYSVGIGQISSEVPQNLSASRPQDRQFILSSKKLLLSDSGFYLCAWSWGTYEQYFGPGTRLTVT.

The chain recombines TRBV2 with TRBJ1-4; tentatively, D is TRBD1 (6 bases). The V and J ends lost 1 base and 5 bases respectively, with 14 bases between them. Germline V lookup: CDR1 SNHLY, CDR2 FYNNEI. The CDR3 has 16 amino acids. This chain's CDR3 is CASSEGTAGYNEKLFF. The CDR3 DNA sequence: TGTGCCAGCAGTGAAGGGACAGCGGGGTACAATGAAAAACTGTTTTTT.

V and J are TRBV4-1 and TRBJ1-6; D ambiguous. This CDR3 has 14 amino acids. Trimming took off 0 bases at V and 6 bases at J, with 6 bases between the two ends. Looked up from germline, CDR1 is MGHRA and CDR2 is YSYEKL. For the CDR3, the DNA is TGCGCCAGCAGCCAAGAACGGGTTAATTCACCCCTCCACTTT. As protein: CASSQERVNSPLHF.

The chain uses TRBV27 and TRBJ2-2, with 7 bases identical to TRBD1. This CDR3 is built from 14 residues. Per the germline V gene, CDR1 is MNHEY and CDR2 is SMNVEV (reference sequence). V lost 8 bases to trimming and J lost 5 bases; unmatched junction nucleotides: 8. The CDR3 coding sequence is TGTGCCAGCGCCAGACAGGGAACTACCGGGGAGCTGTTTTTT. It is translated as CASARQGTTGELFF.

As for this clone: Other DNA variants within this sample encode the same CDR3. The rearrangement uses TRBV4-1 and TRBJ1-1; no clear D gene. V was trimmed by 3 bases and J by 3 bases, leaving 8 bases between them. The germline V gene encodes CDR1 MGHRA and CDR2 YSYEKL. The length of the CDR3 is 13 residues. CDR3 in DNA: TGCGCCAGCAGCCAGGGCCTGGACACTGAAGCTTTCTTT. Its translation: CASSQGLDTEAFF.

Details on this clone: Other nucleotide sequences from this sample produce the same CDR3. The chain carries TRBV6-5 and TRBJ1-1; the D gene is possibly TRBD1 (5 bases). This CDR3 region has 14 residues. Germline V gives CDR1 MNHEY, CDR2 SVGAGI. V was shortened by 2 bases and J by 4 bases, with 11 bases between the two germline ends. CDR3 in DNA: TGTGCCAGCAGTTACAGCCGGGGGTCCACTGAAGCTTTCTTT. It codes for CASSYSRGSTEAFF.

The chain is built from TRBV6-5 and TRBJ1-1; possibly TRBD1 for D (6 bases). CDR3 length: 15 amino acids. V was cut by 5 bases and J by 0 bases, with 13 bases left in between. Looked up from germline, CDR1 is MNHEY and CDR2 is SVGAGI. The CDR3 loop is CASSTQTGMNTEAFF. CDR3 DNA: TGTGCCAGCAGTACCCAGACAGGTATGAACACTGAAGCTTTCTTT.

The V and J genes are TRBV19 and TRBJ2-1; D remains unclear. The CDR3 spans 15 residues. Germline-derived CDR1 and CDR2 are LNHDA and SQIVND (reference sequence). With 5 bases removed from V and 7 bases from J, the gap between germline ends came to 18 bases. CDR3 DNA sequence: TGTGCCAGTAGTCCGCAGGTGGACCCAAAGAATGAGCAGTTCTTC. This encodes CASSPQVDPKNEQFF.

The V call is TRBV10-2, the J call TRBJ2-7; D not certain. CDR3 length: 13 amino acids. V lost 1 base, J lost 3 bases, and 7 bases lay in between. Germline CDR1 and CDR2: WSHSY and SAAADI. The CDR3 sequence: CASSEYGNYEQYF. The CDR3 bases are TGCGCCAGCAGTGAGTACGGAAACTACGAGCAGTACTTC.

The genes are TRBV30 and TRBJ2-5, with TRBD1 matching over 9 bases. Looked up from germline, CDR1 is GTSNPN and CDR2 is SVGIG (reference sequence). This CDR3 region has 17 residues. Losses at the gene ends were 2 bases for V and 3 bases for J; bases not matched to a gene: 13. In nucleotides, the CDR3 is TGTGCCTGGAGTCCCGAATCAATGACAGGGGGGAAAGAGACCCAGTACTTC. Encoded protein: CAWSPESMTGGKETQYF.